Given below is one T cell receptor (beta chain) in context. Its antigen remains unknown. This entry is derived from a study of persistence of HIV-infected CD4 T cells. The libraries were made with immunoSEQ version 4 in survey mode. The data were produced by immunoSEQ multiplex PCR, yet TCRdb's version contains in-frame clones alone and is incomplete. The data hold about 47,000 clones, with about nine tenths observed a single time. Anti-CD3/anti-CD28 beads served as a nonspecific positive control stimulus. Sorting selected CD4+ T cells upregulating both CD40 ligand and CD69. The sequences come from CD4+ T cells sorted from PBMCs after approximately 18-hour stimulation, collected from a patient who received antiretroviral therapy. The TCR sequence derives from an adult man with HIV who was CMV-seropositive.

The CDR3 region has the DNA TGCAGCGTTGTCTCCCACTCTGGGGCCAACGTCCTGACTTTC. It is translated as CSVVSHSGANVLTF. The J gene is TRBJ2-6, the V gene TRBV29-1; unclear D gene. V was shortened by 4 bases and J by 0 bases, with 7 bases between the two germline ends. The CDR3 length is 14 residues. CDR1 is SQVTM and CDR2 is ANQGSEA in the germline V gene.